Below are 15 T cell receptor beta chains sequenced from a single sample in a study of T cells in Graves' hyperthyroidism and ophthalmopathy. Amplification of TCR beta CDR3 regions used RNA as the template. Carried out on the TCR CDR3, a first-round RT-PCR used the HTBI primer set. One entry per CDR3 protein results from TCRdb running MiXCR on the multiplex PCR reads. The table includes 100,000 to 140,000 distinct CDR3 sequences, more than 15% detected once. The sample consisted of blood. These receptors were obtained from a woman aged 50 to 60 with Graves' hyperthyroidism.

This clonotype showed up many times. The chain carries TRBV5-5 and TRBJ2-3; 8 bases line up with TRBD1. V lost 3 bases and J lost 4; bases outside the gene matches: 7. The length of the CDR3 is 15 residues. Per the germline V gene, CDR1 is SGHKS and CDR2 is YYEKEE (reference sequence). CDR3 DNA: TGTGCCAGCAGCTCCGACAGGGGCGACCCAGATACGCAGTATTTT. As protein: CASSSDRGDPDTQYF.

In its sample, this clonotype was seen many times. The chain links TRBV28 to TRBJ2-7; TRBD2 agrees at 10 bases. Germline V gene data show CDR1 as MDHEN and CDR2 as SYDVKM. The CDR3 is 14 residues long. V lost 2 bases and J lost 2; bases outside the gene matches: 0. The CDR3: CASSLLAGAYEQYF. As DNA, the CDR3 is TGTGCCAGCAGTTTACTAGCGGGAGCCTACGAGCAGTACTTC.

This clonotype was seen at least ten times. The CDR3 sequence: CSASPGKKGYTF. The CDR3 DNA sequence: TGCAGTGCCTCGCCAGGGAAGAAGGGCTACACCTTC. The V and J genes are TRBV20-1 and TRBJ1-2; D possibly corresponds to TRBD1 (5 bases). Trimming pared 6 bases from V and 8 bases from J, leaving 16 bases between. The CDR3 covers 12 residues. Germline-derived CDR1 and CDR2 are DFQATT and SNEGSKA (reference sequence).

This clonotype was observed many times. The chain has TRBV7-3 and TRBJ2-5; D not certain. The CDR3 sequence is 13 residues long. V lost 5 bases to trimming and J lost 4 bases, with 11 bases between them. Germline V gene sequence: CDR1 SGHTA, CDR2 FQGTGA. The CDR3 nucleotides read TGTGCCAGCAGCCCATGGAAGGGAGAGACCCAGTACTTC. Protein sequence: CASSPWKGETQYF.

On this clonotype: A much larger clone differs by one base, so this may be a read error. The rearrangement links TRBV3-1 to TRBJ2-7; D is undetermined. Trimming cost V 4 bases and J 6 bases, with 10 bases left between them. Germline V CDR1 and CDR2: LGHDT, YNNKEL (reference sequence). CDR3 size: 12 residues. In DNA, the CDR3 is TGTGCCAGCAGCCTAGGACGCCGCGAGCAGTACGTC. This translates into CASSLGRREQYV.

Of note for this clonotype: It may be a read error: a sequence one base away is much more abundant. The chain carries TRBV9 and TRBJ2-1, with no clear D. The germline V gene encodes CDR1 SGDLS and CDR2 YYNGEE. This CDR3 has 12 amino acids. This chain's CDR3 is CASSVDRYEQLF. In DNA, the CDR3 is TGTGCCAGCAGCGTAGATCGTTATGAGCAGCTCTTC.

This clonotype was seen many times. The rearrangement links TRBV5-1 to TRBJ2-7; 7 bases map to TRBD2. After removal of 4 bases from V and 6 bases from J, the junction contained 10 bases not matched to a gene. The CDR3 extends over 14 amino acids. CDR1 is SGHRS and CDR2 is YFSETQ in the germline V gene. The CDR3: CASSLGGVLIEQYF. CDR3 nucleotide sequence: TGCGCCAGCAGCCTGGGGGGGGTCCTAATCGAGCAGTACTTC.

This clonotype was seen ten or more times. The rearrangement links TRBV12-3 or TRBV12-4 to TRBJ1-5; TRBD1 might be the D (5 bases). This CDR3 contains 13 residues. The ends were cut back, 2 bases at V and 7 bases at J, with 9 bases in the middle. This CDR3 reads CASSLRGIQPQHF. CDR3 nucleotides: TGTGCCAGCAGTTTAAGGGGAATCCAGCCCCAGCATTTT.

The V and J genes are TRBV18 and TRBJ1-4; the D is unclear. This CDR3 comprises 13 residues. The V end lost 3 bases, the J end lost 6 bases, and 8 bases lay between the germline ends. The V gene's germline CDR1 is KGHSH and CDR2 LQKENI. CDR3 sequence (DNA): TGTGCCAGCTCACCCCGTCATGATGAAAAACTGTTTTTT. This sequence encodes CASSPRHDEKLFF.

This clonotype was seen ten or more times. The chain recombines TRBV12-3 or TRBV12-4 with TRBJ2-2, with TRBD2 identical over 12 bases. This CDR3 has 16 amino acids. V dropped 6 bases and J dropped 1; count of bases not matched to a gene: 3. The CDR3 bases are TGTGCCAGCAGCACGGGACTAGCGGGGAACACCGGGGAGCTGTTTTTT. This translates into CASSTGLAGNTGELFF.

This clonotype was found many times. This chain connects TRBV6-2 or TRBV6-3 to TRBJ2-7; 9 positions match TRBD1. CDR1 MNHEY and CDR2 SVGEGT come from the germline V gene. The V and J ends lost 6 bases and 6 bases, in that order; junction bases with no gene match: 6. This CDR3 is 13 amino acids long. CDR3 loop: CASSRQGGGEQYV. The CDR3, as DNA: TGTGCCAGCAGCCGACAGGGGGGTGGCGAGCAGTACGTC.

The chain links TRBV28 to TRBJ1-1; D is unclear. Germline V gene data show CDR1 as MDHEN and CDR2 as SYDVKM. V was shortened by 6 bases and J by 3 bases, with 17 bases between the two germline ends. The CDR3 is 15 residues long. The CDR3 DNA is TGTGCCAGCAGCGCCCGGACTAGCGGGGACACTGAAGCTTTCTTT. Translation gives CASSARTSGDTEAFF.

This clonotype was seen repeatedly, ten times or more. The V call is TRBV6-5, the J call TRBJ2-3, with a weak D call TRBD2 (6 bases). The CDR3 consists of 14 residues. The germline V and J ends were trimmed by 0 bases and 3 bases, with 7 bases remaining between them. Germline loops: CDR1 MNHEY, CDR2 SVGAGI. CDR3 amino acids: CASSYSRETDTQYF. Written as DNA, the CDR3 is TGTGCCAGCAGTTACTCCCGGGAGACAGATACGCAGTATTTT.

This clonotype was detected a few times. This sequence joins TRBV4-2 and TRBJ2-5; 10 bases align to TRBD2. Germline CDR1 reads LGHNA; CDR2 reads YNFKEQ. V shed 1 base, J shed 4 bases, and the junction held 6 bases outside the gene matches. The CDR3 sequence is 16 residues long. The CDR3 sequence is CASSQGEREGRETQYF. CDR3 in DNA: TGTGCCAGCAGCCAAGGGGAGCGGGAGGGGAGAGAGACCCAGTACTTC.

This clonotype was picked up many times. The V and J genes are TRBV6-1 and TRBJ2-3; D gene unclear. This CDR3 is 15 amino acids long. Germline V gene lookup returns CDR1 MNHNS and CDR2 SASEGT. The V gene lost 6 bases and the J gene lost 4 bases, with 17 bases spanning the gap. CDR3 residues: CASRTFPRSPDTQYF. CDR3 DNA: TGTGCCAGCAGAACATTTCCCCGGAGTCCAGATACGCAGTATTTT.